Listed here are 15 T cell receptor beta chains from one sample, sequenced in a study of cytomegalovirus exposure and HLA in healthy donors. Vbeta (60) and Jbeta (13) primers were used in the PCR. TCRdb keeps only in-frame clones here, not all; method: immunoSEQ multiplex PCR. The table records around 190,000 clones, about 78% of them present only once. Sequencing was performed on PBMCs. Source of these receptors: a man in his forties in good health and CMV-seronegative.

This chain joins TRBV5-5 and TRBJ1-3; tentative D call: TRBD1 (6 bases). Germline lookup yields CDR1 SGHKS and CDR2 YYEKEE (reference sequence). The CDR3 loop spans 15 amino acids. V lost 2 bases and J 2 bases, leaving 11 bases between the germline ends. The CDR3 DNA reads TGTGCCAGCAGCTTCAACCCAGGGGCTGGAAACACCATATATTTT. The encoded protein is CASSFNPGAGNTIYF.

The chain has TRBV7-9 and TRBJ1-3; perhaps TRBD1 as D (6 bases). CDR1 and CDR2 (germline): SEHNR, FQNEAQ (reference sequence). CDR3 length equals 14 residues. Trimming pared 1 base from V and 4 bases from J, leaving 8 bases between. CDR3 residues: CASSLGTAGNTIYF. The CDR3 coding sequence is TGTGCCAGCAGCTTAGGGACAGCGGGAAACACCATATATTTT. Full variable domain (remainder filled in from reference TRBV7-9 and TRBJ1-3): DTGVSQNPRHKITKRGQNVTFRCDPISEHNRLYWYRQTLGQGPEFLTYFQNEAQLEKSRLLSDRFSAERPKGSFSTLEIQRTEQGDSAMYLCASSLGTAGNTIYFGEGSWLTVV.

The chain links TRBV21-1 to TRBJ1-1; the table names TRBD1, a call not compared with the DNA. TRBV21-1 is assigned pseudogene status. This CDR3 is 16 amino acids long. The CDR3 coding sequence is TGTGCCAGTTGCAAGGGGGTCGGACGCATCTACACTGAAGCTTTCTTT. This gives the protein CASCKGVGRIYTEAFF.

This clone was found once. The CDR3 DNA is TGTGCCAGCAGCAGTAGCCGCAGCTCCTACGAGCAGTACTTC. Translating it yields CASSSSRSSYEQYF. The chain recombines TRBV21-1 with TRBJ2-7; the table's TRBD2 call for D was not verified on the DNA. TRBV21-1 is a pseudogene segment. This CDR3 region has 14 residues.

The chain is built from TRBV5-5 and TRBJ1-2; 7 bases line up with TRBD1. V trimming: 5 bases; J trimming: 6 bases; junction bases outside the gene matches: 7. The germline V gene has CDR1 SGHKS and CDR2 YYEKEE (reference sequence). The CDR3 spans 13 residues. In nucleotides, the CDR3 is TGTGCCAGCAGTGCAGGGGGGTCTGATGGCTACACCTTC. Amino acid sequence: CASSAGGSDGYTF.

V is TRBV28 and J is TRBJ2-1, with 8 bases fitting TRBD1. The V segment lost 6 bases and the J segment 5 bases; nucleotides outside the gene matches: 6. There are 14 residues in the CDR3. Germline V gives CDR1 MDHEN, CDR2 SYDVKM. The CDR3 DNA sequence: TGTGCCAGCAGCCCGAGGGGACAGGACAATGAGCAGTTCTTC. This gives the protein CASSPRGQDNEQFF.

V usage is TRBV7-2 and J usage is TRBJ1-4, with D perhaps TRBD1 (6 bases). Germline V gives CDR1 SGHTA, CDR2 FQGNSA. V was pared by 5 bases and J by 7 bases, with 17 bases between. CDR3 length: 15 amino acids. As DNA, the CDR3 is TGTGCCAGCAGCCCCGAGGGGGATTCACTTGAAAAACTGTTTTTT. It yields the protein CASSPEGDSLEKLFF.

This clone has just one count. A junction boundary mismatches the germline segment, possibly from a read error. J is TRBJ2-1 and V is TRBV7-9, with D perhaps TRBD1 (6 bases). The CDR3 totals 15 residues. Germline V CDR1 and CDR2: SEHNR, FQNEAQ (reference sequence). The CDR3 is CSSLRVGARGNEQFF. DNA of the CDR3: TGTTCCAGCCTCCGTGTGGGGGCGAGAGGGAATGAGCAGTTCTTC.

The chain recombines TRBV19 with TRBJ1-1; the match to TRBD1 covers 10 bases. Germline-derived CDR1 and CDR2 are LNHDA and SQIVND (reference sequence). This CDR3 spans 18 amino acids. After removal of 5 bases from V and 4 bases from J, the junction contained 16 bases not matched to a gene. The DNA of the CDR3 is TGTGCCAGTAGTTTTAATAGGGACAGGGGCGCTTATAGCACTGAAGCTTTCTTT. The encoded protein is CASSFNRDRGAYSTEAFF.

J is TRBJ2-2 and V is TRBV4-3, with D unclear. This CDR3 spans 14 amino acids. CDR1 is LGHNA and CDR2 is YSLEER in the germline V gene. V shed 2 bases and J shed 4 bases, with 8 bases lying between them. The CDR3 is CASSQNPGTGELFF. DNA for the CDR3: TGCGCCAGCAGCCAAAACCCAGGCACCGGGGAGCTGTTTTTT.

J is TRBJ2-5 and V is TRBV10-1; TRBD2 agrees at 7 bases. J was trimmed by 3 bases and V by 5 bases; bases with no gene match: 9. Germline loops: CDR1 WNHNN, CDR2 SYGVQD (reference sequence). The CDR3 covers 15 residues. CDR3 in amino acids: CASSWDYREEETQYF. The CDR3, as DNA: TGCGCCAGCAGTTGGGACTACCGTGAGGAAGAGACCCAGTACTTC.

This clone has just one count. Other nucleotide sequences in the sample specify the same CDR3. The chain recombines TRBV7-2 with TRBJ1-1; 8 bases agree with TRBD1. Germline V gives CDR1 SGHTA, CDR2 FQGNSA. The CDR3 is 14 residues long. Trimming took 5 bases from V and 1 from J; bases not matched to a gene: 3. CDR3 sequence: CASSLDRGNTEAFF. The CDR3 nucleotides are TGTGCCAGCAGCCTAGACAGGGGGAACACTGAAGCTTTCTTT.

This rearrangement joins TRBV18 to TRBJ2-3; D is unresolved. This CDR3 has 13 residues. CDR1 and CDR2 from the germline V gene are KGHSH and LQKENI. Trimming removed 8 bases from V and 0 bases from J, with 9 bases in between. CDR3 sequence reads: CASHATSTDTQYF. CDR3 in DNA: TGTGCCAGCCATGCAACTAGCACAGATACGCAGTATTTT. The variable domain in full, with the rest retrieved from reference TRBV18 and TRBJ2-3, is NAGVMQNPRHLVRRRGQEARLRCSPMKGHSHVYWYRQLPEEGLKFMVYLQKENIIDESGMPKERFSAEFPKEGPSILRIQQVVRGDSAAYFCASHATSTDTQYFGPGTRLTVL.

The chain uses TRBV10-1 and TRBJ2-3, with 9 nucleotides matching TRBD2. There are 15 residues in the CDR3. The ends lost 5 bases at V and 0 bases at J; junction bases unmatched: 3. Germline values: CDR1 WNHNN, CDR2 SYGVQD (reference sequence). The CDR3 sequence is CASSTSGGSTDTQYF. CDR3 nucleotides: TGCGCCAGCAGTACAAGCGGGGGGAGCACAGATACGCAGTATTTT.

V and J are TRBV7-8 and TRBJ1-5; possible D gene TRBD1, 5 bases. The CDR3 spans 16 residues. Trimming pared 5 bases from V and 6 bases from J, leaving 20 bases between. Per the germline V gene, CDR1 is SGHVS and CDR2 is FQNEAQ. Here the CDR3 DNA reads TGTGCCAGCAGCCCCGTTTTTCGGGGGTGGGTTCAGCCCCAGCATTTT. Amino acids: CASSPVFRGWVQPQHF.